A selection of T cell receptor beta chains follows, all from one sample in a study of T cell repertoires in cytomegalovirus infection. Antigens of these TCRs are unknown. A single record per CDR3 protein comes from TCRdb applying MiXCR to the reads. The sample includes some 700,000 distinct CDR3 sequences, roughly 33% of them seen just once. The sequencing used cultured PBMCs, collected from culture after CMV antigen stimulation. These TCRs come from a human donor in good health (CMV status not recorded). Some clones in this sample may be carry-over from other donors' samples. CDR3s include the opening cysteine and the closing phenylalanine or tryptophan.

cdr3_aa: CASSLESGDFYGYTF
j_call: TRBJ1-2
v_call: TRBV7-6

cdr3_aa: CASSGPSPLRGSNQPQHF
j_call: TRBJ1-5
v_call: TRBV19

cdr3_aa: CASSPREGNRDSGSGYTF
j_call: TRBJ1-2
v_call: TRBV6-6

cdr3_aa: CAISEPGVGYTEAFF
j_call: TRBJ1-1
v_call: TRBV10-3

cdr3_aa: CASSLGAASYEQYF
j_call: TRBJ2-7
v_call: TRBV7-2

cdr3_aa: CASSSPGANQPQHF
j_call: TRBJ1-5
v_call: TRBV6-2/TRBV6-3

cdr3_aa: CASSYSGSPGIRYGYTF
j_call: TRBJ1-2
v_call: TRBV6-5

cdr3_aa: CASSPPSFANVLTF
j_call: TRBJ2-6
v_call: TRBV6-6

cdr3_aa: CASSQIGRGRAFYNEQFF
j_call: TRBJ2-1
v_call: TRBV4-1

cdr3_aa: CASSYSPPTGFEDTQYF
j_call: TRBJ2-3
v_call: TRBV6-2/TRBV6-3

cdr3_aa: CATTQEGASYEQYF
j_call: TRBJ2-7
v_call: TRBV19

cdr3_aa: CASSLVGTGGSREAFF
j_call: TRBJ1-1
v_call: TRBV7-9

cdr3_aa: CASSLDGTGIYNEQFF
j_call: TRBJ2-1
v_call: TRBV7-3

cdr3_aa: CATSSGGSQETQYF
j_call: TRBJ2-5
v_call: TRBV15

cdr3_aa: CASSYRGVGGYTF
j_call: TRBJ1-2
v_call: TRBV6-2/TRBV6-3

cdr3_aa: CASSLMGGRGETQYF
j_call: TRBJ2-5
v_call: TRBV7-8

cdr3_aa: CASSLRQTEAFF
j_call: TRBJ1-1
v_call: TRBV12-3/TRBV12-4

cdr3_aa: CASSPRLGRAGETQYF
j_call: TRBJ2-5
v_call: TRBV6-2/TRBV6-3

cdr3_aa: CASSEEKLETQYF
j_call: TRBJ2-5
v_call: TRBV2

cdr3_aa: CASSSTTETYEQYF
j_call: TRBJ2-7
v_call: TRBV19

cdr3_aa: CASSLLGGGNQFF
j_call: TRBJ2-1
v_call: TRBV7-2

cdr3_aa: CASSALKKAFF
j_call: TRBJ1-1
v_call: TRBV2

cdr3_aa: CAISMGKTSGPYNEQFF
j_call: TRBJ2-1
v_call: TRBV10-3

cdr3_aa: CASSIGGSDNNEQFF
j_call: TRBJ2-1
v_call: TRBV19

cdr3_aa: CASRITGTDTQYF
j_call: TRBJ2-3
v_call: TRBV6-1

cdr3_aa: CATSEGDTDTQYF
j_call: TRBJ2-3
v_call: TRBV24-1

cdr3_aa: CASSYSGGGQNEKLFF
j_call: TRBJ1-4
v_call: TRBV6-6

cdr3_aa: CASSPQKSASYEQYF
j_call: TRBJ2-7
v_call: TRBV12-3/TRBV12-4

cdr3_aa: CASSDRDGTYEQYF
j_call: TRBJ2-7
v_call: TRBV19

cdr3_aa: CASSILGGGGEKLFF
j_call: TRBJ1-4
v_call: TRBV6-5

cdr3_aa: CASSQVSGKNIQYF
j_call: TRBJ2-4
v_call: TRBV4-2

cdr3_aa: CASSEDRGNEQYF
j_call: TRBJ2-7
v_call: TRBV2

cdr3_aa: CASSPRDRESHEQYF
j_call: TRBJ2-7
v_call: TRBV5-1

cdr3_aa: CASSPGIPETQYF
j_call: TRBJ2-5
v_call: TRBV7-8

cdr3_aa: CSAADYRGYGYTF
j_call: TRBJ1-2
v_call: TRBV20-1

cdr3_aa: CASSYGMFGVTEAFF
j_call: TRBJ1-1
v_call: TRBV6-2/TRBV6-3

cdr3_aa: CASMGGNQPQHF
j_call: TRBJ1-5
v_call: TRBV28

cdr3_aa: CASSGTGPNQPQHF
j_call: TRBJ1-5
v_call: TRBV7-2

cdr3_aa: CASSLGFPGANVLTF
j_call: TRBJ2-6
v_call: TRBV7-8

cdr3_aa: CARGGQGSSGANVLTF
j_call: TRBJ2-6
v_call: TRBV2

cdr3_aa: CASSQGRGLNEKLFF
j_call: TRBJ1-4
v_call: TRBV7-2

cdr3_aa: CASRNTIRGGYGYTF
j_call: TRBJ1-2
v_call: TRBV7-2

cdr3_aa: CASGLAKTQYF
j_call: TRBJ2-5
v_call: TRBV6-1

cdr3_aa: CASSTDSYEQYF
j_call: TRBJ2-7
v_call: TRBV7-6

cdr3_aa: CASSPVGTANSNQPQHF
j_call: TRBJ1-5
v_call: TRBV7-2

cdr3_aa: CASSEWRGYNEQFF
j_call: TRBJ2-1
v_call: TRBV6-1

cdr3_aa: CASSAGTRNTEAFF
j_call: TRBJ1-1
v_call: TRBV19

cdr3_aa: CASSWQGAGSSEAFF
j_call: TRBJ1-1
v_call: TRBV5-1

cdr3_aa: CASSSPAEGSYNEQFF
j_call: TRBJ2-1
v_call: TRBV5-6